This T cell receptor beta chain was observed in a study of T-cell memory formation after mild COVID-19. Study overall: Among the donors, TCR clusters were largely specific to each donor.

TCRdb reprocessed the 5' RACE reads with MiXCR, giving one entry per CDR3 protein. The sample shows approximately 210,000 distinct CDR3 sequences, under 30% of them seen only once. General study results and limits: Those CD4+ clones that contracted were mainly in CM and EM (CD8+ ones in EMRA). Pre-infection memory already had some responding clones, implying cross-reactive memory joined. Proof of SARS-CoV-2 specificity was absent for the second-wave clones that crested on day 37.

In the case of this clonotype: Antigen unknown.

The germline V gene encodes CDR1 DFQATT and CDR2 SNEGSKA (reference sequence). V lost 5 bases and J lost 0; bases outside the gene matches: 13. The CDR3 length is 16 residues. This chain joins TRBV20-1 and TRBJ2-7; 7 nucleotides align to TRBD2. Sequenced sample: PBMCs or a T cell subset sorted from them (not recorded which). The sequence was obtained from an adult woman who had mild COVID-19 (a few samples of this study predate the infection). Cell type and time point are not known. CDR3 sequence (DNA): TGCAGTGCTCCGGGTACCTCTAGCGGCCCCTCCTACGAGCAGTACTTC. It translates to CSAPGTSSGPSYEQYF.